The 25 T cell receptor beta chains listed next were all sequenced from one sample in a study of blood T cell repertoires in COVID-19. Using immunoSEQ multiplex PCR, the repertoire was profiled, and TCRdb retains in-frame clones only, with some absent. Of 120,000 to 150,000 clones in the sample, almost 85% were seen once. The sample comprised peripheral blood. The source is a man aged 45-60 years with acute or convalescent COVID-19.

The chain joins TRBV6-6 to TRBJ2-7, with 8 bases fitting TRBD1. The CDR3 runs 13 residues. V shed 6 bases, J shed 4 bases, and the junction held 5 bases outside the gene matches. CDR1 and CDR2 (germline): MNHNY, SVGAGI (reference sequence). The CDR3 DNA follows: TGTGCCAGCAGAAAGGGGACAGGTTACGAGCAGTACTTC. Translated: CASRKGTGYEQYF.

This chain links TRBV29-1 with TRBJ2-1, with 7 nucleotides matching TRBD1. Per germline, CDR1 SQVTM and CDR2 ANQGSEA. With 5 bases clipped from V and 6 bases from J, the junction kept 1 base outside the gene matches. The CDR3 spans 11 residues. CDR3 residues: CSVQGVNEQFF. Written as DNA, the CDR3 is TGCAGCGTTCAGGGGGTCAATGAGCAGTTCTTC.

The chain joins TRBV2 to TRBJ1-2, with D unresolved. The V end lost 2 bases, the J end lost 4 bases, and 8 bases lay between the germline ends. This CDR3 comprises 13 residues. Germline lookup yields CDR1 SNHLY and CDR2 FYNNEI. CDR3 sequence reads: CASSELESYGYTF. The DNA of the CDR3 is TGTGCCAGCAGTGAATTGGAGTCCTATGGCTACACCTTC.

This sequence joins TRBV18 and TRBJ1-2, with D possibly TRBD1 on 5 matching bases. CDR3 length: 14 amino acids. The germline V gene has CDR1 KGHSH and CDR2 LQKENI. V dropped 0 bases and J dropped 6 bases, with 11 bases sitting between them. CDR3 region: CASSPPEDTHGYTF. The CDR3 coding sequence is TGTGCCAGCTCACCACCCGAGGACACGCATGGCTACACCTTC.

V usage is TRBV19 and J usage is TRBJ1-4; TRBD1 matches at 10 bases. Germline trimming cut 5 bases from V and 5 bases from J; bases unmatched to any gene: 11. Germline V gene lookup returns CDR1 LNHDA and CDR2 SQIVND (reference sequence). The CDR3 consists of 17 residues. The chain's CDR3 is CASSPRTGGRLNEKLFF. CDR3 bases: TGTGCCAGTAGTCCCCGGACAGGGGGAAGACTGAATGAAAAACTGTTTTTT.

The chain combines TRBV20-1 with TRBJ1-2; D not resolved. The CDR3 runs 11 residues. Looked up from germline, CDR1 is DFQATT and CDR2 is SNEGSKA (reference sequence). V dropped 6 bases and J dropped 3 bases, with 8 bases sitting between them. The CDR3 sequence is CSATRDYGYTF. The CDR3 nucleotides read TGCAGTGCAACCCGGGACTATGGCTACACCTTC.

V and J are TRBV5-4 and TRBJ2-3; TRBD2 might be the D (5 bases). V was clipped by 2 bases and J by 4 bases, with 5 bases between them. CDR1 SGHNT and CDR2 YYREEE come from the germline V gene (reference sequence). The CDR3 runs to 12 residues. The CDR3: CASSLLADTQYF. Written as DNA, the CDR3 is TGTGCCAGCAGCTTACTAGCAGATACGCAGTATTTT. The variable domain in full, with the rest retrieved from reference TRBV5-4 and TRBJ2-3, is ETGVTQSPTHLIKTRGQQVTLRCSSQSGHNTVSWYQQALGQGPQFIFQYYREEENGRGNFPPRFSGLQFPNYSSELNVNALELDDSALYLCASSLLADTQYFGPGTRLTVL.

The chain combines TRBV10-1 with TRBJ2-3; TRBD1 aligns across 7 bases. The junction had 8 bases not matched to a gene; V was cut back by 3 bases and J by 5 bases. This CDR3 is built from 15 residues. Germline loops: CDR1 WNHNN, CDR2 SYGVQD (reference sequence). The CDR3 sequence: CASSDSSDRKDTQYF. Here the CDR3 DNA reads TGCGCCAGCAGTGATAGTTCGGACAGGAAAGATACGCAGTATTTT.

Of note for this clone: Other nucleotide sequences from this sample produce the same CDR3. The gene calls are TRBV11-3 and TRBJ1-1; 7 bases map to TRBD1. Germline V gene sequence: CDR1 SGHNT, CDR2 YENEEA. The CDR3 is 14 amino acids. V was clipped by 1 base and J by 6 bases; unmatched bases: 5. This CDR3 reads CASSLGDRVAEAFF. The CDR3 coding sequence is TGTGCCAGCAGCTTAGGCGACAGGGTGGCTGAAGCTTTCTTT.

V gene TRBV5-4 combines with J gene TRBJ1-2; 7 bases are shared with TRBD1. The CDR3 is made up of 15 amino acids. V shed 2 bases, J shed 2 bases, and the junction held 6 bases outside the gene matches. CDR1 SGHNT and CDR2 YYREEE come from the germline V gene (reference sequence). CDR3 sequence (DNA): TGTGCCAGCAGCTTAGACGGCAGGGGGAACTATGGCTACACCTTC. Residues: CASSLDGRGNYGYTF.

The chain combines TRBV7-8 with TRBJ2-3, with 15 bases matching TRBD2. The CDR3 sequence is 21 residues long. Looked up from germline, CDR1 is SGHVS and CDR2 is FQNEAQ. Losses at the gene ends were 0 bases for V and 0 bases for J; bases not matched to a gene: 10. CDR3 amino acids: CASSLAFGTSGRPSSTDTQYF. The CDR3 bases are TGTGCCAGCAGCTTAGCGTTCGGGACTAGCGGGAGGCCTTCTAGCACAGATACGCAGTATTTT.

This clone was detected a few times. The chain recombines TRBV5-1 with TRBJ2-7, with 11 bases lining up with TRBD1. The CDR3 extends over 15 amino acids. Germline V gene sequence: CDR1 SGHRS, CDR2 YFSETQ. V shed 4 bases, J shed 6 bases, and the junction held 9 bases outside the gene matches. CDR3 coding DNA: TGCGCCAGCAGCCCAGGGGACAGGGGGTCCGGCGAGCAGTACTTC. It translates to CASSPGDRGSGEQYF. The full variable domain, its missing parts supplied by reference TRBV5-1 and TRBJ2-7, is KAGVTQTPRYLIKTRGQQVTLSCSPISGHRSVSWYQQTPGQGLQFLFEYFSETQRNKGNFPGRFSGRQFSNSRSEMNVSTLELGDSALYLCASSPGDRGSGEQYFGPGTRLTVT.

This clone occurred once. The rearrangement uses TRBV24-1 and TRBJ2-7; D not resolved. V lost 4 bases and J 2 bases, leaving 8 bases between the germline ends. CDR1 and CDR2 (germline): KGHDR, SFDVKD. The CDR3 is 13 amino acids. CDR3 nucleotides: TGTGCCACCAGTGACCCCCGGGCCTACGAGCAGTACTTC. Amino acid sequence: CATSDPRAYEQYF.

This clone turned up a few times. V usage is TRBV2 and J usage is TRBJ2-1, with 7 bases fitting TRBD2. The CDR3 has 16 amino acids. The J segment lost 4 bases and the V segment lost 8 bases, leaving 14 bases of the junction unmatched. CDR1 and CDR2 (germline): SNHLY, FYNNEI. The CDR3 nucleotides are TGTGCCAGCGCCCACCGGCGGGAGCCCCCTTACAATGAGCAGTTCTTC. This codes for CASAHRREPPYNEQFF. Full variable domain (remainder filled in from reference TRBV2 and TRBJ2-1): EPEVTQTPSHQVTQMGQEVILRCVPISNHLYFYWYRQILGQKVEFLVSFYNNEISEKSEIFDDQFSVERPDGSNFTLKIRSTKLEDSAMYFCASAHRREPPYNEQFFGPGTRLTVL.

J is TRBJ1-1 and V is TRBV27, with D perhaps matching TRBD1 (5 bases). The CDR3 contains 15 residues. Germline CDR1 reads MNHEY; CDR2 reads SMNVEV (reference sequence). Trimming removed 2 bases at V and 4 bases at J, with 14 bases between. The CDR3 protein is CASSLAQGLGTEAFF. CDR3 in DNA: TGTGCCAGCAGTTTAGCGCAGGGATTGGGCACTGAAGCTTTCTTT.

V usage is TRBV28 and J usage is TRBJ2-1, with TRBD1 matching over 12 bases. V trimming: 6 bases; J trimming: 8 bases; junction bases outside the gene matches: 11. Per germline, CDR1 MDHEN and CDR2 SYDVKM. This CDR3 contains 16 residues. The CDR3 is CASRLYRDRGLDEQFF. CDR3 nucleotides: TGTGCCAGCAGACTTTACCGGGACAGGGGGCTTGATGAGCAGTTCTTC.

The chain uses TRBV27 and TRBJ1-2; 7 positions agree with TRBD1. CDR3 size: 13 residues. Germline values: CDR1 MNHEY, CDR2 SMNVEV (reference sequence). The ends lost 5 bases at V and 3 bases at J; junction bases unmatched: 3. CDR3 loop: CASSLDRDYGYTF. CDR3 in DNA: TGTGCCAGCAGTCTAGACAGGGACTATGGCTACACCTTC.

Here the CDR3 DNA reads TGTGCCAGCAACCTCGGGAGGGGGCACGAGCAGTACTTC. This gives the protein CASNLGRGHEQYF. The V call is TRBV12-3 or TRBV12-4, the J call TRBJ2-7, with D possibly TRBD2 on 8 matching bases. This CDR3 has 13 amino acids. The V and J ends lost 7 bases and 5 bases respectively, with 15 bases between them.

CDR3 nucleotide sequence: TGTGCCAGCACCGAAGAGGGGGGGAGGACTGAAGCTTTCTTT. Its protein product is CASTEEGGRTEAFF. The rearrangement uses TRBV2 and TRBJ1-1, with a weak D call TRBD1 (6 bases). The ends were cut back, 7 bases at V and 5 bases at J, with 17 bases in the middle. There are 14 residues in the CDR3. CDR1 SNHLY and CDR2 FYNNEI come from the germline V gene.

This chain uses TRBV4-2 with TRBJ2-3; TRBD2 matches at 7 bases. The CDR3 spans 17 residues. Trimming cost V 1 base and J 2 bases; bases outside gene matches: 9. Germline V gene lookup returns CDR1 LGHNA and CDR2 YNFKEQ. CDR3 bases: TGTGCCAGCAGCCAAGCGGGAGGACTACAGCACACAGATACGCAGTATTTT. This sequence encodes CASSQAGGLQHTDTQYF.

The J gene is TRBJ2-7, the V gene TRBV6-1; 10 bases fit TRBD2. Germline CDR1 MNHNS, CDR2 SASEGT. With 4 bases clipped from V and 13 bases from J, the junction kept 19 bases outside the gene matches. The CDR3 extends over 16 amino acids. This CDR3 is CASSGWAASGRQHTYF. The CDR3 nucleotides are TGTGCCAGCAGTGGTTGGGCAGCTAGCGGGAGACAGCATACCTACTTC.

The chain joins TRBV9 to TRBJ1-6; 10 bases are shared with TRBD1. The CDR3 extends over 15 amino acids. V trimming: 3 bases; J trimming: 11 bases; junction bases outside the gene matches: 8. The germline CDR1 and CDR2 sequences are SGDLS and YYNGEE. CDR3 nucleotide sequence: TGTGCCAGCAGCGCGGGACAGGGGTTATCGACACCCCTCCACTTT. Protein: CASSAGQGLSTPLHF.

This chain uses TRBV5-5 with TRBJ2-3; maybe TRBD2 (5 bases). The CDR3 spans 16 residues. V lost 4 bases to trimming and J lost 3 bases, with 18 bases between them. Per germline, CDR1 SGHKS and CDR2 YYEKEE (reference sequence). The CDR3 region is CASSTRTGSGTDTQYF. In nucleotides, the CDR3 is TGTGCCAGCAGCACAAGGACGGGAAGTGGGACAGATACGCAGTATTTT. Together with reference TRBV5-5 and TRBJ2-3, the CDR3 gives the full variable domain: DAGVTQSPTHLIKTRGQQVTLRCSPISGHKSVSWYQQVLGQGPQFIFQYYEKEERGRGNFPDRFSARQFPNYSSELNVNALLLGDSALYLCASSTRTGSGTDTQYFGPGTRLTVL.

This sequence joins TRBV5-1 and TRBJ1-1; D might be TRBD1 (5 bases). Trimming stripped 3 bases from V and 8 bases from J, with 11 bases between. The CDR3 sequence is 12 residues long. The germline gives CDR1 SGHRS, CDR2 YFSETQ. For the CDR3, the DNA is TGCGCCAGCAGCTGGGCGGGGGACGAAGCTTTCTTT. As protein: CASSWAGDEAFF.

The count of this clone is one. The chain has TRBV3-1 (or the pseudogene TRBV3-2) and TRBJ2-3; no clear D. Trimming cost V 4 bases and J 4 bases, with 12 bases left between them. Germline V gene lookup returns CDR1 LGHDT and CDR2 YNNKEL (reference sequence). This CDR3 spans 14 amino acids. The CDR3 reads CASSPHGQPDTQYF. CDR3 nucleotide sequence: TGTGCCAGCAGCCCCCATGGGCAGCCAGATACGCAGTATTTT.